These 24 T cell receptor beta chains share one sample of origin, sequenced in a study of T cells in Graves' hyperthyroidism and ophthalmopathy. TCR beta CDR3 sequences were amplified from RNA transcripts. TCR CDR3 regions were first amplified by RT-PCR with HTBI primers. TCRdb ran MiXCR on the multiplex PCR reads and lists one entry per CDR3 protein. The data hold around 600,000 distinct CDR3 sequences, with around 14% observed a single time. The sequenced material came from blood. Every receptor here comes from a young woman with Graves' ophthalmopathy.

This clonotype showed up many times. J is TRBJ2-3 and V is TRBV18, with unresolved D. CDR3 length equals 13 residues. Germline V gene data show CDR1 as KGHSH and CDR2 as LQKENI. V was pared by 0 bases and J by 8 bases, with 9 bases between. CDR3 in DNA: TGTGCCAGCTCACCACCTAGTGTTGGTACGCAGTATTTT. It encodes CASSPPSVGTQYF.

This chain joins TRBV19 and TRBJ2-4; D is unclear. The CDR3 is made up of 14 amino acids. V was shortened by 6 bases and J by 2 bases, with 11 bases between the two germline ends. Per germline, CDR1 LNHDA and CDR2 SQIVND (reference sequence). The CDR3 DNA sequence: TGTGCCAGTAGGGATGGGTTAACCAAAAACATTCAGTACTTC. This gives the protein CASRDGLTKNIQYF.

This clonotype has only a few counts. This chain uses TRBV12-3 or TRBV12-4 with TRBJ1-2, with D possibly TRBD1 on 5 matching bases. The CDR3 loop spans 13 amino acids. Trimming shortened V by 4 bases and J by 8 bases, and 14 bases separated the two germline ends. The CDR3 protein is CASSSPRGNGYTF. CDR3 DNA: TGTGCCAGCAGTTCCCCGAGGGGAAACGGCTACACCTTC.

This clonotype was counted ten times or more. The chain has TRBV12-3 or TRBV12-4 and TRBJ2-3; the D gene is possibly TRBD2 (6 bases). The CDR3 is 15 residues long. V lost 3 bases to trimming and J lost 1 base, with 11 bases between them. The CDR3 loop reads CASSFGLIGTDTQYF. CDR3 nucleotide sequence: TGTGCCAGCAGTTTCGGACTAATAGGCACAGATACGCAGTATTTT.

This clonotype occurred many times. This rearrangement joins TRBV2 to TRBJ1-2; D is possibly TRBD1 (6 bases). Trimming cost V 3 bases and J 4 bases, with 12 bases left between them. The CDR3 is 14 residues long. Looked up from germline, CDR1 is SNHLY and CDR2 is FYNNEI. Written as DNA, the CDR3 is TGTGCCAGCAGTGAGAGGACAGTCTCCTATGGCTACACCTTC. Its translation: CASSERTVSYGYTF.

Ten or more counts support this clonotype. This chain joins TRBV29-1 and TRBJ2-7; TRBD1 or TRBD2 may be the D gene (6 bases each). This CDR3 contains 15 residues. V was clipped by 1 base and J by 2 bases, with 15 bases between them. Looked up from germline, CDR1 is SQVTM and CDR2 is ANQGSEA. The CDR3 nucleotides are TGCAGCGTTGAAGGAGGGGGGCTCTCCACCTACGAGCAGTACTTC. It encodes CSVEGGGLSTYEQYF.

This clonotype appeared many times. V is TRBV7-9 and J is TRBJ1-1, with TRBD1 matching over 7 bases. Germline-derived CDR1 and CDR2 are SEHNR and FQNEAQ (reference sequence). This CDR3 is 13 amino acids long. Trimming at V came to 0 bases and at J to 7 bases, leaving 2 bases not matched to a gene. CDR3 DNA: TGTGCCAGCAGCTTAGCTCAGGGGGGTGAAGCTTTCTTT. It translates to CASSLAQGGEAFF. Full variable domain (outside the CDR3, taken from reference TRBV7-9 and TRBJ1-1): DTGVSQNPRHKITKRGQNVTFRCDPISEHNRLYWYRQTLGQGPEFLTYFQNEAQLEKSRLLSDRFSAERPKGSFSTLEIQRTEQGDSAMYLCASSLAQGGEAFFGQGTRLTVV.

This clonotype was detected many times. This chain uses TRBV4-1 with TRBJ2-7, with 12 nucleotides matching TRBD2. The V segment lost 4 bases and the J segment 1 base; nucleotides outside the gene matches: 5. The CDR3 consists of 16 residues. Germline V lookup: CDR1 MGHRA, CDR2 YSYEKL. CDR3 DNA sequence: TGCGCCAGCAGCCCCCTAGCGGGAGGGCCTTCCTACGAGCAGTACTTC. As protein: CASSPLAGGPSYEQYF.

This clonotype was detected many times. The V gene is TRBV13, the J gene TRBJ2-3; 8 bases align to TRBD2. The germline V gene has CDR1 PRHDT and CDR2 FYEKMQ (reference sequence). Losses at the gene ends were 2 bases for V and 6 bases for J; bases not matched to a gene: 10. This CDR3 has 16 residues. CDR3 in DNA: TGTGCCAGCAGCTTAAGGGTTGCGGGAGGCAGGGATACGCAGTATTTT. Translation gives CASSLRVAGGRDTQYF.

This clonotype has at least ten counts. This chain links TRBV6-5 with TRBJ2-7; 9 positions match TRBD1. Per the germline V gene, CDR1 is MNHEY and CDR2 is SVGAGI. Unmatched junction bases numbered 16, after V lost 2 bases and J lost 5 bases. This CDR3 is 18 amino acids long. In nucleotides, the CDR3 is TGTGCCAGCAGTTACCTACTTGCCCCCCGGGACAGGGTAAACGAGCAGTACTTC. Translated: CASSYLLAPRDRVNEQYF.

The CDR3 region has the DNA TGTGCCAGCAGCCCCCAGTGGGGACAGGGGACAGATACGCAGTATTTT. Protein product: CASSPQWGQGTDTQYF. The rearrangement links TRBV9 to TRBJ2-3, with 10 bases fitting TRBD1. The CDR3 is 16 amino acids. J was trimmed by 3 bases and V by 4 bases; bases with no gene match: 8. CDR1 and CDR2 (germline): SGDLS, YYNGEE.

This clonotype was observed many times. V gene TRBV12-3 or TRBV12-4 combines with J gene TRBJ2-1; TRBD2 is a possible D gene (7 bases). This CDR3 has 12 residues. Trimming left V 3 bases short and J 14 bases short, with 14 bases between. CDR3 nucleotide sequence: TGTGCCAGCAGTTTTGGGGGGGCAGGGGAGTTCTTC. Protein: CASSFGGAGEFF.

The chain carries TRBV20-1 and TRBJ2-3; 16 bases are a match to TRBD2. Trimming at V came to 4 bases and at J to 6 bases, leaving 4 bases not matched to a gene. Germline V gives CDR1 DFQATT, CDR2 SNEGSKA (reference sequence). CDR3 size: 15 residues. Here the CDR3 DNA reads TGCAGTGCTATAGGGACTAGCGGGAGGGCGGATACGCAGTATTTT. Translation gives CSAIGTSGRADTQYF.

The chain combines TRBV12-3 or TRBV12-4 with TRBJ2-3; 15 bases fit TRBD2. V trimming: 4 bases; J trimming: 3 bases; junction bases outside the gene matches: 11. CDR3 length equals 19 residues. Here the CDR3 DNA reads TGTGCCAGCAGTTCTAGATACCCGGGACTAGCGGGAGGAACAGATACGCAGTATTTT. Amino acids: CASSSRYPGLAGGTDTQYF.

To note about this clonotype: A read error may be the cause here, since a much bigger clone is one base away. The chain recombines TRBV4-3 with TRBJ1-5, with 7 bases lining up with TRBD1. Per germline, CDR1 LGHNA and CDR2 YSLEER. This CDR3 comprises 16 residues. The junction had 8 bases not matched to a gene; V was cut back by 4 bases and J by 2 bases. The CDR3 is CASSRGQGEGNQPQHF. The CDR3 DNA follows: TGCGCCAGCAGCCGCGGTCAGGGGGAAGGCAATCAGCCCCAGCATTTT.

This clonotype was detected ten times or more. The rearrangement uses TRBV28 and TRBJ2-2, with D maybe TRBD2 (6 bases). From germline, CDR1 is MDHEN and CDR2 SYDVKM. The CDR3 totals 16 residues. Between the trimmed V and J ends, which lost 5 bases and 7 bases, there was a span of 20 bases. The DNA of the CDR3 is TGTGCCAGCAGTCCGCCCCCATTCCTAGCGTACGGGGAGCTGTTTTTT. This gives the protein CASSPPPFLAYGELFF.

This clonotype was recorded once. The V call is TRBV2, the J call TRBJ1-1; 9 bases match TRBD1. CDR1 SNHLY and CDR2 FYNNEI come from the germline V gene. CDR3 length: 15 amino acids. J was trimmed by 5 bases and V by 4 bases; bases with no gene match: 8. For the CDR3, the DNA is TGTGCCAGCAGTGGACGACAGGGGGGGACGACTGAAGCTTTCTTT. Residues: CASSGRQGGTTEAFF.

Remarks on this clonotype: A junction end diverges from the germline sequence, so it may reflect a read error. The chain has TRBV11-1 and TRBJ2-7; 14 nucleotides align to TRBD2. CDR1 SGHAT and CDR2 FQDESV come from the germline V gene (reference sequence). The CDR3 length is 15 residues. The CDR3 sequence is CAISPGLAGDYEQYF. For the CDR3, the DNA is TGTGCCATCAGCCCGGGACTAGCGGGAGACTACGAGCAGTACTTC.

The J gene is TRBJ2-1, the V gene TRBV27; perhaps TRBD2 as D (6 bases). There are 19 residues in the CDR3. Per germline, CDR1 MNHEY and CDR2 SMNVEV (reference sequence). V was trimmed by 5 bases and J by 0 bases, leaving 23 bases between them. The CDR3 spells CASSPPGVAAYLSYNEQFF. CDR3 bases: TGTGCCAGCAGTCCCCCCGGGGTAGCGGCATACCTCTCCTACAATGAGCAGTTCTTC.

This clonotype was picked up many times. This sequence joins TRBV20-1 and TRBJ2-3; 8 nucleotides line up with TRBD2. Looked up from germline, CDR1 is DFQATT and CDR2 is SNEGSKA (reference sequence). Trimming removed 0 bases from V and 6 bases from J; junction bases left unmatched: 17. The CDR3 covers 18 residues. CDR3 amino acids: CSARDPPGRAGVRDTQYF. CDR3 DNA: TGCAGTGCTAGAGATCCCCCGGGCCGAGCGGGAGTGAGGGATACGCAGTATTTT.

This clonotype has at least ten counts. The rearrangement links TRBV5-1 to TRBJ1-1, with D unclear. The CDR3 sequence is 12 residues long. Trimming removed 2 bases at V and 4 bases at J, with 6 bases between. Looked up from germline, CDR1 is SGHRS and CDR2 is YFSETQ. CDR3 nucleotide sequence: TGCGCCAGCAGCTTTAGGAGCACTGAAGCTTTCTTT. Translating gives CASSFRSTEAFF.

This clonotype came up a few times. The chain links TRBV24-1 to TRBJ2-5; either TRBD1 or TRBD2 may fit D (7 bases each). CDR1 and CDR2 from the germline V gene are KGHDR and SFDVKD. The V end was cut by 5 bases, the J end by 1 base, with 13 bases between. The CDR3 has 15 amino acids. The CDR3 is CATSVQGGAQETQYF. The DNA for the CDR3 is TGTGCCACCAGTGTCCAGGGGGGGGCCCAAGAGACCCAGTACTTC.

About this clonotype itself: The junction departs from germline at one end; a sequencing error may be responsible. The chain links TRBV20-1 to TRBJ1-2; TRBD1 is a possible D gene (6 bases). Germline CDR1 reads DFQATT; CDR2 reads SNEGSKA (reference sequence). This CDR3 contains 15 residues. This CDR3 is CSTRDDIGGNYGYIF. For the CDR3, the DNA is TGCAGTACTAGAGACGATATAGGGGGAAACTATGGCTACATCTTC.

A remark on this clonotype: This may be a read error, as it is one base from a much larger clone. The rearrangement joins TRBV24-1 to TRBJ2-1; 12 bases fit TRBD2. Trimming cost V 9 bases and J 7 bases; bases outside gene matches: 9. CDR1 and CDR2 from the germline V gene are KGHDR and SFDVKD. CDR3 length: 15 residues. The CDR3 nucleotides read TGTGCCACCTCCCTAGCGGGAGGGCTTCTGAATGAGCAGTTCTTC. This codes for CATSLAGGLLNEQFF.